What follows is one T cell receptor (beta chain) and its context. The sample originates from a study of blood T cell repertoires in COVID-19. The overall study: Samples taken during acute and convalescent COVID-19 were collected in the United States, Italy and Spain. PBMCs, B-cell-depleted T cells, or T cells provided the cDNA or gDNA that made up the material.

Seattle's enrolled individuals joined amid active infection and were then monitored longitudinally. CDR1 and CDR2 (germline): KGHSH, LQKENI. The V and J ends lost 3 bases and 0 bases, in that order; junction bases with no gene match: 8. The CDR3 extends over 17 amino acids. Methods used by the authors: Estimation of nucleated cell counts relied on the amplification of reference gene primers. The assay was immunoSEQ multiplex PCR, and TCRdb's table has in-frame clones only and misses some. The V and J calls and the clone size are those of that table, but D and trimming were determined from the DNA. The table shows some 46,000 clones, with around 85% occurring only once.

Material for sequencing was peripheral blood. The sequence came from a woman of 80 years or more with COVID-19, enrolled during active disease. The V gene is TRBV18, the J gene TRBJ1-1; 9 bases line up with TRBD1. The CDR3 coding sequence is TGTGCCAGCTCACCGACCGGGACAGGGACCATGAACACTGAAGCTTTCTTT. Protein sequence: CASSPTGTGTMNTEAFF.